Listed here is a single T cell receptor beta chain. The antigen is undetermined. RNA transcripts were the template for amplifying TCR beta CDR3 regions. HTBI primers drove first-round RT-PCR of the TCR CDR3. Using its own MiXCR run on the multiplex PCR reads, TCRdb lists one record per CDR3 protein. The data show about 580,000 distinct CDR3 sequences, 46% seen once. This record belongs to a study of T cells in Graves' hyperthyroidism and ophthalmopathy. The CDR3 has 18 residues. Germline CDR1 and CDR2: SGHTA and FQGTGA. V trimming: 5 bases; J trimming: 4 bases; junction bases outside the gene matches: 10. Findings and limits, study-wide: Researchers found most expanded thyroid clonotypes above 0.001 in blood as well.

The chain carries TRBV7-3 and TRBJ2-6; TRBD2 matches 11 bases. The sequence was collected from a woman between 18 and 29 years old with Graves' hyperthyroidism. Source material: peripheral blood or thyroid tissue (not recorded which). The CDR3 DNA follows: TGTGCCAGCAGCCCTCTAGCGGGAGGATATACCGGGGCCAACGTCCTGACTTTC. This encodes CASSPLAGGYTGANVLTF.